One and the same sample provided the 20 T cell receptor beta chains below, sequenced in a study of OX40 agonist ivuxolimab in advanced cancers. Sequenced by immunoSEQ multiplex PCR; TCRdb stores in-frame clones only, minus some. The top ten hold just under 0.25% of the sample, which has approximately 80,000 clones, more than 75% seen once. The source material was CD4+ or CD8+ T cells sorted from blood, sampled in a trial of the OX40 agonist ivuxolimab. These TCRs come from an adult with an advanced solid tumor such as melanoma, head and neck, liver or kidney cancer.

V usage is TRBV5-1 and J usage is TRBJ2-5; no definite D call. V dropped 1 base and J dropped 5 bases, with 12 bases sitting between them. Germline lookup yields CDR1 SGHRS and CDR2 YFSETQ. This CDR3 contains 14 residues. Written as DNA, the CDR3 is TGCGCCAGCAGCTTGATACAGCCGAAGGAGACCCAGTACTTC. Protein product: CASSLIQPKETQYF.

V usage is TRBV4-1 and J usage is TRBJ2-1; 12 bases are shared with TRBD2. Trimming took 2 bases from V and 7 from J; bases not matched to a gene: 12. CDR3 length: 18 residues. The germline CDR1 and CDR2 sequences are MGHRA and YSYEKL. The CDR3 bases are TGCGCCAGCAGCCAAAGGGCCCAAACTAGCGGGAGGTTTAATGAGCAGTTCTTC. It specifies CASSQRAQTSGRFNEQFF.

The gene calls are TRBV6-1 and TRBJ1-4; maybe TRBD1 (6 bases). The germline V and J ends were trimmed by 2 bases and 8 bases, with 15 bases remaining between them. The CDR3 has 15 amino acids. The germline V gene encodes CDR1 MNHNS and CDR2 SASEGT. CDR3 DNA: TGTGCCAGCAGTGAAATGGGCAGGGGTACCGAAAAACTGTTTTTT. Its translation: CASSEMGRGTEKLFF.

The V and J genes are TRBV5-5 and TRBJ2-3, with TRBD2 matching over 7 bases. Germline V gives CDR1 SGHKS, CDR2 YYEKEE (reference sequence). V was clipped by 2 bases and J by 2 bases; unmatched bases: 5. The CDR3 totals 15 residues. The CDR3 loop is CASSFIAGDTDTQYF. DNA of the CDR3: TGTGCCAGCAGCTTTATCGCGGGGGACACAGATACGCAGTATTTT.

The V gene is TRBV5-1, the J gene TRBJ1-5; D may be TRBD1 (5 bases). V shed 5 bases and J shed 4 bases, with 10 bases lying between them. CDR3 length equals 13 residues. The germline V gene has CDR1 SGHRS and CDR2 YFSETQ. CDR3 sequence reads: CASRGGRNQPQHF. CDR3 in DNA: TGCGCCAGCAGGGGGGGGAGAAATCAGCCCCAGCATTTT.

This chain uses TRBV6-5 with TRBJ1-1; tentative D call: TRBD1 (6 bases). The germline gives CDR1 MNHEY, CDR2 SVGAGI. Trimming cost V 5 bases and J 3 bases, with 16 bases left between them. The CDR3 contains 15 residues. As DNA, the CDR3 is TGTGCCAGCAGTCTTTACGGGGGGCGAGACACTGAAGCTTTCTTT. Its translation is CASSLYGGRDTEAFF.

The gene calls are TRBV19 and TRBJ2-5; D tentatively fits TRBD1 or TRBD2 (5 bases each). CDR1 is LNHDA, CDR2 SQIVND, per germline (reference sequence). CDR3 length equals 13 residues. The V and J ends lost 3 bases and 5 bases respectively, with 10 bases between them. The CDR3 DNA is TGTGCCAGTAGTATCATGAGGGGTGAGACCCAGTACTTC. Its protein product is CASSIMRGETQYF. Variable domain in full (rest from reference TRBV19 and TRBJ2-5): DGGITQSPKYLFRKEGQNVTLSCEQNLNHDAMYWYRQDPGQGLRLIYYSQIVNDFQKGDIAEGYSVSREKKESFPLTVTSAQKNPTAFYLCASSIMRGETQYFGPGTRLLVL.

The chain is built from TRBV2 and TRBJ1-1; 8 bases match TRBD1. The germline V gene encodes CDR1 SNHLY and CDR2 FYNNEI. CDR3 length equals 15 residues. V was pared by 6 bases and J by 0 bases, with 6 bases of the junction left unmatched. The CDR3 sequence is CASSKQGGMNTEAFF. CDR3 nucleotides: TGTGCCAGCAGCAAACAGGGGGGAATGAACACTGAAGCTTTCTTT.

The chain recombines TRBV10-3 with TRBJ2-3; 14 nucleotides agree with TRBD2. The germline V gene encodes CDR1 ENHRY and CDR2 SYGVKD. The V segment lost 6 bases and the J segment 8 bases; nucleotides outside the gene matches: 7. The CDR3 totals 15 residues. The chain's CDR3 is CAISLGLAGVGTQYF. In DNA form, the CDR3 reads TGTGCCATCAGCCTGGGACTAGCGGGAGTAGGTACGCAGTATTTT.

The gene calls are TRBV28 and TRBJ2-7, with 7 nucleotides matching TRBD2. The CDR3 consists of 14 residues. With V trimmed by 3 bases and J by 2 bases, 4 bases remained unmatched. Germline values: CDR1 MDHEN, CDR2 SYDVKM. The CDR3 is CASSLAGATYEQYF. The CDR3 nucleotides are TGTGCCAGCAGTTTGGCGGGAGCCACCTACGAGCAGTACTTC.

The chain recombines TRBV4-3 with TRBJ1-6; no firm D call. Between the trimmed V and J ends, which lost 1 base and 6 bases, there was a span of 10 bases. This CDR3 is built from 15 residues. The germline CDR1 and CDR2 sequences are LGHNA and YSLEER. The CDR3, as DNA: TGCGCCAGCAGCCAAGGAACAGAAATTAATTCACCCCTCCACTTT. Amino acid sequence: CASSQGTEINSPLHF.

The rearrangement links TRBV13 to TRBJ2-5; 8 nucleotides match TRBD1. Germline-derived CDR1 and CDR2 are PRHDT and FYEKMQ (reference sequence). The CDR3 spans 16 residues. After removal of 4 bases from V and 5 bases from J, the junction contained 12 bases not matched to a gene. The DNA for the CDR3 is TGTGCCAGCAGCTCCAAGTTACAGGGGGGACCGGAGACCCAGTACTTC. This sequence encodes CASSSKLQGGPETQYF.

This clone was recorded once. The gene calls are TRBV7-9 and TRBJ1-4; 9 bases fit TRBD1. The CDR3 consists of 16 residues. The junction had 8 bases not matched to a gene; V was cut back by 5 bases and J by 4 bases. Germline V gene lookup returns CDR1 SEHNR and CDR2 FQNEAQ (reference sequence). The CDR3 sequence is CASSPGGTGINEKLFF. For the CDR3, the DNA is TGTGCCAGCAGCCCCGGAGGGACAGGGATTAATGAAAAACTGTTTTTT. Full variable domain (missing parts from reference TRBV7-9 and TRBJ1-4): DTGVSQNPRHKITKRGQNVTFRCDPISEHNRLYWYRQTLGQGPEFLTYFQNEAQLEKSRLLSDRFSAERPKGSFSTLEIQRTEQGDSAMYLCASSPGGTGINEKLFFGSGTQLSVL.

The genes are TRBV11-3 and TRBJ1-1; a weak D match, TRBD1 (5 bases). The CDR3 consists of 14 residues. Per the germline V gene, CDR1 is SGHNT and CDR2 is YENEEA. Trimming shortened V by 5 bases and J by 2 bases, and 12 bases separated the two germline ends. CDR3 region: CASSVRGGNTEAFF. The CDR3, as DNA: TGTGCCAGCAGCGTTCGGGGGGGAAACACTGAAGCTTTCTTT.

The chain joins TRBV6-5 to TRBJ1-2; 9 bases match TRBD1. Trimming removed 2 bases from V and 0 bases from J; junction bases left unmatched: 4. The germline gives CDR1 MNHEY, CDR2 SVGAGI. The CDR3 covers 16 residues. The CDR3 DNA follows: TGTGCCAGCAGTTACGCCGGGACAGGGCCTAACTATGGCTACACCTTC. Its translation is CASSYAGTGPNYGYTF.

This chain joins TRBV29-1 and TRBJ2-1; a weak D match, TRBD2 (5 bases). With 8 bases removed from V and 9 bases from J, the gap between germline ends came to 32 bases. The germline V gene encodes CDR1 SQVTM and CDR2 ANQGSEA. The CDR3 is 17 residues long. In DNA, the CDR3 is TGCAGCACAACGAGGGATTTAAAATGGCGGAACAATGGTGAGCAGTTCTTC. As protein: CSTTRDLKWRNNGEQFF.

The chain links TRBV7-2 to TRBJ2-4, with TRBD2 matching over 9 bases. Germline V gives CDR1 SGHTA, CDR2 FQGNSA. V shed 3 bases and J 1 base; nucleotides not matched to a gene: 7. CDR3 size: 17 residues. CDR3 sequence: CASSFSGSLAAKNIQYF. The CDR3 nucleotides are TGTGCCAGCAGCTTTAGCGGGAGTCTGGCGGCCAAAAACATTCAGTACTTC.

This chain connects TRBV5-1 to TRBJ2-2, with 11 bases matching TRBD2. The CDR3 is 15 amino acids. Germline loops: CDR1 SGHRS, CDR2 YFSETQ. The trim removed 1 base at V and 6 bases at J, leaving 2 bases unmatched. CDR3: CASSLTSGSSGELFF. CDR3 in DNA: TGCGCCAGCAGCTTGACTAGCGGGAGCTCCGGGGAGCTGTTTTTT.

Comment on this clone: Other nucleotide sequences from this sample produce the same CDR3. This CDR3 is CSVGQGAGQPQHF. CDR3 bases: TGCAGCGTTGGACAGGGGGCAGGTCAGCCCCAGCATTTT. The chain recombines TRBV29-1 with TRBJ1-5; 10 positions match TRBD1. This CDR3 has 13 amino acids. Germline V gene data show CDR1 as SQVTM and CDR2 as ANQGSEA. Losses at the gene ends were 4 bases for V and 6 bases for J; bases not matched to a gene: 3.

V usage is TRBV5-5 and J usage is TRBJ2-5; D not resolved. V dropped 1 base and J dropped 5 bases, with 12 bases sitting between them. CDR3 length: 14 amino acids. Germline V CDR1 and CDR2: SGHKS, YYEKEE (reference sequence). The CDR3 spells CASSLNWGGETQYF. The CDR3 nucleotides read TGTGCCAGCAGCTTGAATTGGGGTGGGGAGACCCAGTACTTC.